These T cell receptor beta chains were read from a single sample in a study of Graves' ophthalmopathy and Graves' hyperthyroidism. One entry per CDR3 protein results from TCRdb running MiXCR on the multiplex PCR reads. Counted here are fewer than 650,000 distinct CDR3 sequences, roughly 20% occurring once; the ten biggest clones make up roughly 6.9%. The sequenced sample consisted of peripheral blood. Source of these receptors: a woman younger than 30 with stable Graves' hyperthyroidism. Some clones in this sample may be carry-over from other donors' samples. Each CDR3 is given with its conserved first and last residue. A D gene is named only where the DNA matches it firmly. Not every row has a clone size; where given, it reads once, few, many or a size class.

clone_size	v_call	d_call	j_call	cdr3_aa	cdr3_nt
few	TRBV12-5	TRBD1	TRBJ2-2	CASGPGTGEPRKLFF	TGTGCTAGTGGACCCGGGACAGGGGAACCCAGAAAGCTGTTTTTT
-	TRBV7-9	-	TRBJ1-1	CASSAIGTANTEAFF	TGTGCCAGCAGCGCCATAGGGACGGCGAACACCGAAGCTTTCTTT
few	TRBV18	-	TRBJ2-5	CASSPRADQETQYF	TGTGCCAGCTCACCTAGGGCGGACCAAGAGACCCAGTACTTC
-	TRBV28	-	TRBJ2-2	CASSSGYTNTGELFF	TGTGCCAGCAGTTCAGGCTACACGAACACCGGGGAGCTGTTTTTT
few	TRBV19	-	TRBJ1-1	CASWDGTEAFF	TGTGCCAGTTGGGACGGCACTGAAGCTTTCTTT
many	TRBV11-2	-	TRBJ2-4	CASSLTGGPQNIQYF	TGTGCCAGCAGCTTAACTGGGGGGCCACAAAACATTCAGTACTTC
few	TRBV6-5	-	TRBJ1-2	CASSYSGWSNYGYTF	TGTGCCAGCAGTTACTCGGGCTGGTCTAACTATGGCTACACCTTC
once	TRBV24-1	TRBD1	TRBJ1-5	CTTSAAGGGQPQHF	TGTACCACCAGTGCTGCAGGGGGAGGTCAGCCCCAGCATTTT
many	TRBV5-1	TRBD1	TRBJ1-5	CASSLGQGGNQPQHF	TGTGCCAGCAGCTTGGGACAGGGTGGAAATCAGCCCCAGCATTTT
few	TRBV7-8	-	TRBJ2-2	CASSLVRVYTANTGELFF	TGTGCCAGCAGCTTAGTGCGCGTCTACACCGCGAACACCGGGGAGCTGTTTTTT
-	TRBV18	TRBD1	TRBJ1-2	CASSPAGTGTNGYTF	TGTGCCAGCTCACCGGCCGGGACAGGGACCAATGGCTACACCTTC
-	TRBV20-1	TRBD2	TRBJ2-5	CSAEGLAGGYEETQYF	TGCAGTGCTGAAGGACTAGCGGGGGGGTATGAGGAGACCCAGTACTTC
few	TRBV11-1	-	TRBJ2-7	CASSLGQDKYYEQYF	TGTGCCAGCAGCTTAGGACAGGACAAGTACTACGAGCAGTACTTC
-	TRBV6-1	-	TRBJ1-1	CASSPNLRGNTEAFF	TGTGCCAGCAGTCCGAACCTCAGGGGTAACACTGAAGCTTTCTTT
many	TRBV6-1	-	TRBJ1-5	CASGPQTGGQPQHF	TGTGCCAGCGGACCCCAGACAGGAGGTCAGCCCCAGCATTTT
once	TRBV12-3/TRBV12-4	TRBD2	TRBJ2-7	CASSLASGGGYYEQYF	TGTGCCAGCAGTCTTGCTAGCGGGGGGGGATACTACGAGCAGTACTTC
many	TRBV7-2	-	TRBJ1-5	CASSFGVANQPQHF	TGTGCCAGCAGCTTCGGGGTCGCAAATCAGCCCCAGCATTTT
once	TRBV6-1	-	TRBJ2-6	CASSEDRGLISGANVLTF	TGTGCCAGCAGTGAAGATCGTGGACTGATCTCTGGGGCCAACGTCCTGACTTTC
many	TRBV25-1	TRBD1	TRBJ2-2	CASSIGTGSGGELFF	TGTGCCAGCAGTATAGGGACAGGGAGCGGCGGGGAGCTGTTTTTT
few	TRBV24-1	TRBD2	TRBJ2-7	CATSDPKRESYEQYF	TGTGCCACCAGTGATCCTAAGCGGGAGAGCTACGAGCAGTACTTC
-	TRBV12-3/TRBV12-4	-	TRBJ2-7	CASSLAHPGLVVGRGMNFNYEQYF	TGTGCCAGCAGTTTAGCACACCCCGGGCTAGTTGTCGGCAGGGGAATGAACTTCAACTACGAGCAGTACTTC
-	TRBV7-3	-	TRBJ2-5	CASSLSDSTPQYF	TGTGCCAGCAGCTTATCGGACTCTACACCCCAGTACTTC
many	TRBV12-3/TRBV12-4	TRBD1	TRBJ2-5	CASSLIPARGQETQYF	TGTGCCAGCAGTTTAATTCCCGCCAGGGGGCAAGAGACCCAGTACTTC
few	TRBV7-2	-	TRBJ1-2	CASSLQANYGYTF	TGTGCCAGCAGCTTGCAGGCGAACTATGGCTACACCTTC
many	TRBV7-3	TRBD1	TRBJ2-5	CASSSSTGGQETQYF	TGTGCCAGCAGCTCCTCGACAGGGGGACAGGAGACCCAGTACTTC
many	TRBV10-1	-	TRBJ2-2	CASSSQANTGELFF	TGCGCCAGCAGTAGCCAGGCGAACACCGGGGAGCTGTTTTTT
many	TRBV11-2	TRBD2	TRBJ2-2	CASSFGLVNTGELFF	TGTGCCAGCAGCTTCGGACTAGTAAACACCGGGGAGCTGTTTTTT
-	TRBV5-1	TRBD1	TRBJ1-1	CASSLTGGNTEACF	TGCGCCAGCAGCTTGACAGGGGGGAACACTGAAGCTTGCTTT
many	TRBV9	TRBD2	TRBJ2-5	CASSITSGRQETQYF	TGTGCCAGCAGCATTACTAGCGGCCGTCAAGAGACCCAGTACTTC
many	TRBV7-3	-	TRBJ2-5	CASSPQRGETQYF	TGTGCCAGCAGCCCCCAGAGGGGGGAGACCCAGTACTTC
many	TRBV7-9	-	TRBJ1-2	CASSLAETGGNGYTF	TGTGCCAGCAGCTTAGCCGAGACAGGCGGCAATGGCTACACCTTC
many	TRBV7-9	-	TRBJ2-7	CASSQRGRDTYEQYF	TGTGCCAGCAGCCAGAGGGGCAGGGACACCTACGAGCAGTACTTC
many	TRBV12-3/TRBV12-4	-	TRBJ2-7	CASSLLANEQYF	TGTGCCAGCAGTTTATTAGCGAACGAGCAGTACTTC
many	TRBV12-3/TRBV12-4	-	TRBJ2-5	CASSESRFTTQYF	TGTGCCAGCAGTGAGTCACGGTTTACGACCCAGTACTTC
many	TRBV6-1	-	TRBJ1-3	CASTQGTGKGNTIYF	TGTGCCAGCACCCAAGGCACAGGGAAAGGAAACACCATATATTTT
many	TRBV6-1	-	TRBJ2-7	CASSDVGRYEQYF	TGTGCCAGCAGTGACGTAGGGCGGTACGAGCAGTACTTC
-	TRBV13	TRBD2	TRBJ2-3	CASSSLTNTRDYRTDTQYF	TGTGCCAGCAGCTCCCTCACGAATACCCGGGACTACCGCACAGATACGCAGTATTTT
-	TRBV6-2/TRBV6-3	-	TRBJ1-5	CASSLLLTFGNQPQHF	TGTGCCAGCAGTTTACTGCTGACATTTGGCAATCAGCCCCAGCATTTT
-	TRBV7-6	TRBD2	TRBJ2-7	CASSLNGGIDEQYF	TGTGCCAGCAGCTTGAACGGGGGGATCGACGAGCAGTACTTC
many	TRBV20-1	-	TRBJ2-7	CSGVASYEQCF	TGCAGCGGCGTAGCCTCCTACGAGCAGTGCTTC
-	TRBV11-2	-	TRBJ1-5	CASSFGRRDGTNQPQHF	TGTGCCAGCAGCTTTGGCCGCCGGGACGGAACAAATCAGCCCCAGCACTTT
-	TRBV5-1	-	TRBJ2-5	CASSLGGGTETQYF	TGCGCCAGCAGCTTGGGCGGTGGCACAGAGACCCAGTACTTC
many	TRBV2	-	TRBJ1-5	CASSESSQLNQPQHF	TGTGCCAGCAGTGAATCGTCCCAACTCAATCAGCCCCAGCATTTT
-	TRBV2	-	TRBJ1-2	CASSASEAGYTF	TGTGCCAGCAGTGCGTCGGAGGCTGGCTACACCTTC
-	TRBV19	-	TRBJ2-2	CASSIGRQRGAGELFF	TGTGCCAGTAGTATAGGGCGTCAACGCGGGGCAGGGGAGCTGTTTTTT
few	TRBV19	TRBD2	TRBJ2-7	CASSTSGLAGVYEQYF	TGTGCCAGTAGTACATCAGGACTAGCGGGAGTTTACGAGCAGTACTTC
many	TRBV6-1	-	TRBJ2-5	CASNSRGGVETQYF	TGTGCCAGCAACTCCCGAGGGGGGGTCGAGACCCAGTACTTC